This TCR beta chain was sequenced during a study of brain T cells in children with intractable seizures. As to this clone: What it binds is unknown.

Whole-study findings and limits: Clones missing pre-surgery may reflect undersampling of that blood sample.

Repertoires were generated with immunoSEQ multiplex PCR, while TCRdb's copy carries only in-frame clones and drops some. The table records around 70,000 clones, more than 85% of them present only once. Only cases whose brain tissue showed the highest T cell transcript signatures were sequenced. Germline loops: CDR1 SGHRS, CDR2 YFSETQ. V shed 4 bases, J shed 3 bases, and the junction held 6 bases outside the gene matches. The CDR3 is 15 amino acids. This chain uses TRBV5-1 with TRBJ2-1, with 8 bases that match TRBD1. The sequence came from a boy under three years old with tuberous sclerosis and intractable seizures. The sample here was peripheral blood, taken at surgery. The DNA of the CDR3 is TGCGCCAGCAGCCTCGGGACAGGATTCTACAATGAGCAGTTCTTC. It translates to CASSLGTGFYNEQFF.